This record covers a single TCR beta chain. Only in-frame clones appear in the TCRdb table, and some are missing; sequencing was by immunoSEQ multiplex PCR. This table has 6,000 to 7,500 clones, about 72% appearing once. This sample is part of a study of control samples from healthy donors and cancer patients. Trimming pared 1 base from V and 0 bases from J, leaving 9 bases between. In germline, CDR1 is MGHRA, CDR2 YSYEKL. This CDR3 region has 15 residues. Sequencing used formalin-fixed, paraffin-embedded tissue. This TCR was sampled from a male donor with melanoma. The chain combines TRBV4-1 with TRBJ1-2; D unclear. This CDR3 reads CASSQGLGSNYGYTF. The CDR3 DNA reads TGCGCCAGCAGCCAAGGGCTGGGCTCTAACTATGGCTACACCTTC.